Below are 19 T cell receptor beta chains sequenced from a single sample in a study of blood T cells in healthy people across ages. PCR was performed a second time for about 7 to 11 cycles using a sample-barcoded 5' primer and a J-beta primer mix. TCRdb used MiXCR to reprocess the 5' RACE reads, holding one entry per CDR3 protein. This table has 1.5 million or so distinct CDR3 sequences, approximately 43% appearing once. Material for sequencing was blood. Every receptor here comes from a woman aged 18-29 years in good health.

V is TRBV25-1 and J is TRBJ2-5; D may be TRBD2 (6 bases). CDR1 is MGHDK and CDR2 is SYGVNS in the germline V gene. The CDR3 has 15 residues. V gave up 1 base and J gave up 11 bases, with 20 bases separating them. CDR3 sequence (DNA): TGTGCCAGCAGTGAATTGGGGGAGGTACGCAATGAGCAGTACTTC. Translating gives CASSELGEVRNEQYF.

This clonotype was seen a handful of times. The chain joins TRBV11-2 to TRBJ2-3; the D gene is possibly TRBD2 (5 bases). The CDR3 length is 13 residues. Between the trimmed V and J ends, which lost 2 bases and 6 bases, there was a span of 9 bases. From germline, CDR1 is SGHAT and CDR2 FQNNGV. CDR3 loop: CASSLWRVDTQYF. The CDR3 region has the DNA TGTGCCAGCAGCTTATGGCGGGTGGATACGCAGTATTTT.

To note about this clonotype: Mismatch with germline at one junction end may stem from a read error. The chain recombines TRBV7-2 with TRBJ2-3, with D unclear. Germline lookup yields CDR1 SGHTA and CDR2 FQGNSA. CDR3 length: 15 residues. The CDR3 DNA is TGTGCCAGCAGCTCCCGAACCAGGTCCACAGTTACGCAGTATTTT. It translates to CASSSRTRSTVTQYF.

The CDR3 DNA reads as TGCGCCAGCAGCCAAGAAGGGCAGGGAAGTACTGAAGCTTTCTTT. It encodes CASSQEGQGSTEAFF. The chain combines TRBV4-1 with TRBJ1-1; possible D gene TRBD1, 5 bases. The germline V gene encodes CDR1 MGHRA and CDR2 YSYEKL. V lost 0 bases, J lost 5 bases, and 13 bases lay in between. This CDR3 region has 15 residues.

The rearrangement joins TRBV29-1 to TRBJ1-2; D unresolved. CDR3 length: 12 amino acids. Germline CDR1 and CDR2: SQVTM and ANQGSEA. Trimming removed 0 bases from V and 8 bases from J, with 10 bases in between. CDR3: CSVEDHLMGYTF. CDR3 coding DNA: TGCAGCGTTGAAGATCATTTAATGGGCTACACCTTC.

The chain has TRBV5-4 and TRBJ2-2, with D unresolved. The V end lost 4 bases, the J end lost 7 bases, and 14 bases lay between the germline ends. Germline values: CDR1 SGHNT, CDR2 YYREEE (reference sequence). This CDR3 comprises 14 residues. CDR3 protein: CASSQTQAIGELFF. Here the CDR3 DNA reads TGTGCCAGCAGCCAAACGCAGGCTATCGGGGAGCTGTTTTTT.

This chain links TRBV15 with TRBJ2-5; weak D call: TRBD2 (6 bases). Judging by the DNA end, TRBJ2-7 fits better; the J call may be wrong. The CDR3 runs to 17 residues. Per germline, CDR1 LNHNV and CDR2 YYDKDF (reference sequence). Written as DNA, the CDR3 is TGTGCCACCAGCAGAGAACCGGTTGACTCGGCCGGGGGCGAGCAGTACTTC. It codes for CATSREPVDSAGGEQYF.

The chain has TRBV6-6 and TRBJ1-2; D is unresolved. Germline V gene data show CDR1 as MNHNY and CDR2 as SVGAGI (reference sequence). V lost 2 bases to trimming and J lost 4 bases, with 11 bases between them. The CDR3 spans 14 residues. The DNA for the CDR3 is TGTGCCAGCAGTTACGACGGTCTGGGCTATGGCTACACCTTC. This translates into CASSYDGLGYGYTF.

This chain connects TRBV14 to TRBJ2-7; D is unclear. Per the germline V gene, CDR1 is SGHDN and CDR2 is FVKESK. The V end lost 0 bases, the J end lost 2 bases, and 11 bases lay between the germline ends. The CDR3 runs 15 residues. The CDR3 is CASSQDWAGTYEQYF. DNA of the CDR3: TGTGCCAGCAGCCAAGATTGGGCTGGAACCTACGAGCAGTACTTC.

Of note for this clonotype: An end of the junction differs from the germline gene, which may be a read error. J is TRBJ2-1 and V is TRBV7-3, with 12 bases lining up with TRBD2. The germline V gene encodes CDR1 SGHTA and CDR2 FQGTGA. The CDR3 spans 15 residues. The CDR3 loop reads CAGSHRLAGVNEQFF. CDR3 DNA sequence: TGTGCCGGCAGCCATCGACTAGCGGGAGTAAATGAGCAGTTCTTC.

The J gene is TRBJ2-3, the V gene TRBV5-1; D ambiguous. The CDR3 spans 15 residues. V was trimmed by 4 bases and J by 0 bases, leaving 12 bases between them. The V gene's germline CDR1 is SGHRS and CDR2 YFSETQ. The CDR3 DNA reads TGCGCCAGCAGCGAGACGGGTGTTAGCACAGATACGCAGTATTTT. Translating gives CASSETGVSTDTQYF.

This clonotype was detected only a few times. The chain links TRBV7-3 to TRBJ2-3; a weak D match, TRBD2 (6 bases). The V gene lost 5 bases and the J gene lost 2 bases, with 14 bases spanning the gap. Germline V gives CDR1 SGHTA, CDR2 FQGTGA. The CDR3 has 15 residues. This CDR3 reads CASSPGTSTTDTQYF. Written as DNA, the CDR3 is TGTGCCAGCAGCCCAGGGACTTCCACCACAGATACGCAGTATTTT.

This clonotype was seen a few times. The genes are TRBV20-1 and TRBJ1-2, with 9 positions matching TRBD1. The CDR3 sequence is 14 residues long. Germline CDR1 DFQATT, CDR2 SNEGSKA (reference sequence). With 5 bases clipped from V and 8 bases from J, the junction kept 12 bases outside the gene matches. Here the CDR3 DNA reads TGCAGTGCTCAACCCCCGGACAGGGGCGTCGGCTACACCTTC. The encoded protein is CSAQPPDRGVGYTF.

The gene calls are TRBV20-1 and TRBJ2-5; no reliable D call. CDR1 DFQATT and CDR2 SNEGSKA come from the germline V gene (reference sequence). This CDR3 comprises 12 residues. Trimming cost V 1 base and J 8 bases, with 11 bases left between them. In DNA form, the CDR3 reads TGCAGTGCTAGAGGCTCTCGCCTTACCCAGTACTTC. It encodes CSARGSRLTQYF.

V usage is TRBV27 and J usage is TRBJ2-3; 11 nucleotides align to TRBD2. With V trimmed by 6 bases and J by 4 bases, 12 bases remained unmatched. The germline V gene encodes CDR1 MNHEY and CDR2 SMNVEV (reference sequence). This CDR3 has 17 residues. The CDR3 sequence is CASSLVGLAGGSDTQYF. The DNA for the CDR3 is TGTGCCAGCAGCTTAGTAGGGCTAGCGGGAGGCTCAGATACGCAGTATTTT.

In its sample, this clonotype was seen many times. The rearrangement uses TRBV20-1 and TRBJ2-7, with TRBD2 matching 9 bases. CDR1 DFQATT and CDR2 SNEGSKA come from the germline V gene (reference sequence). J gave up 7 bases and V 1 base, and 11 bases lay outside the gene matches. The CDR3 extends over 15 amino acids. CDR3 residues: CSARVGGGGAAEQYF. As DNA, the CDR3 is TGCAGTGCTAGAGTTGGAGGCGGGGGGGCTGCGGAGCAGTACTTC.

This clonotype occurred a few times. V is TRBV29-1 and J is TRBJ2-6; D is possibly TRBD2 (6 bases). The CDR3 length is 15 residues. V was shortened by 1 base and J by 0 bases, with 7 bases between the two germline ends. Germline values: CDR1 SQVTM, CDR2 ANQGSEA. The CDR3 loop reads CSVEAGDSGANVLTF. CDR3 nucleotides: TGCAGCGTTGAAGCGGGGGACTCTGGGGCCAACGTCCTGACTTTC.

This clonotype was counted between two and nine times. J is TRBJ2-5 and V is TRBV2, with TRBD2 as a possible D gene (5 bases). The CDR3 extends over 14 amino acids. CDR1 and CDR2 (germline): SNHLY, FYNNEI. Trimming removed 7 bases at V and 11 bases at J, with 23 bases between. The CDR3 DNA reads TGTGCCAGCATGAGGGATAGCAGATACAATGAGCAGTACTTC. Translating gives CASMRDSRYNEQYF. The full variable domain, with the rest looked up from reference TRBV2 and TRBJ2-5, is EPEVTQTPSHQVTQMGQEVILRCVPISNHLYFYWYRQILGQKVEFLVSFYNNEISEKSEIFDDQFSVERPDGSNFTLKIRSTKLEDSAMYFCASMRDSRYNEQYFGPGTRLLVL.

The V call is TRBV7-2, the J call TRBJ2-1; D gene ambiguous. The CDR3 runs 15 residues. CDR1 is SGHTA and CDR2 is FQGNSA in the germline V gene. Trimming left V 5 bases short and J 0 bases short, with 11 bases between. The CDR3 is CASSEWASSYNEQFF. The DNA of the CDR3 is TGTGCCAGCAGCGAATGGGCTAGCTCCTACAATGAGCAGTTCTTC.